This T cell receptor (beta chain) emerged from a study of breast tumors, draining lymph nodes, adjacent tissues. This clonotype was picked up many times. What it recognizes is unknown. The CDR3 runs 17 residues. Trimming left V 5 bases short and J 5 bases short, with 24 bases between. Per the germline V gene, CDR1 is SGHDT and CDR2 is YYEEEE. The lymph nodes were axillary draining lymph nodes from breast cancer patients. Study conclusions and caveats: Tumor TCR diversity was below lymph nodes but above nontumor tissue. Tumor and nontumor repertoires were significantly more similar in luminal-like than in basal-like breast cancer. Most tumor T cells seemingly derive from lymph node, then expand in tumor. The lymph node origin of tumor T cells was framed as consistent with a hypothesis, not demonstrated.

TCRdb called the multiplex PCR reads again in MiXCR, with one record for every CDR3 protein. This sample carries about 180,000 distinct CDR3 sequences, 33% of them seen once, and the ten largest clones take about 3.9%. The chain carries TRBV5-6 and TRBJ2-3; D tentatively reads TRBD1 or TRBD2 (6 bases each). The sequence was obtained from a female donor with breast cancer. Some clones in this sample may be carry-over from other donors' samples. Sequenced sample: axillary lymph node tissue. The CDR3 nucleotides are TGTGCCAGCAGGTGGGGTGGGGGGCTCGGAAGGATAGATACGCAGTATTTT. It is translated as CASRWGGGLGRIDTQYF. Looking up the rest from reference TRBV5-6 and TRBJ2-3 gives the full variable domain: DAGVTQSPTHLIKTRGQQVTLRCSPKSGHDTVSWYQQALGQGPQFIFQYYEEEERQRGNFPDRFSGHQFPNYSSELNVNALLLGDSALYLCASRWGGGLGRIDTQYFGPGTRLTVL.